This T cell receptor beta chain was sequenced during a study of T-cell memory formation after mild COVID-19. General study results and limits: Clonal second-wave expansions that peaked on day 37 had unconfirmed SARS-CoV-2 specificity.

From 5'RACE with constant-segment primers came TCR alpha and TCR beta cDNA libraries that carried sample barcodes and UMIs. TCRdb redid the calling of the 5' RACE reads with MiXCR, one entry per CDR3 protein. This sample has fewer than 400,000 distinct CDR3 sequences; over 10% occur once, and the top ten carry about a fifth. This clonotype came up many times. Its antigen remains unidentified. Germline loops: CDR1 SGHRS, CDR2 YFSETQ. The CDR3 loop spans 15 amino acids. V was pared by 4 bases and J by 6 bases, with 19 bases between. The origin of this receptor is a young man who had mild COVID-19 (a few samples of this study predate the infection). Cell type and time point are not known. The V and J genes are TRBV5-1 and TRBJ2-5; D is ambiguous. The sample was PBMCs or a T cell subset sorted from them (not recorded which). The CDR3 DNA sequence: TGCGCCAGCAGCCTTACGGACGGATTCGCCCAGACCCAGTACTTC. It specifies CASSLTDGFAQTQYF.